A single sample gave rise to the 27 T cell receptor beta chains below, sequenced in a study of blood T cell repertoires in COVID-19. TCRdb's copy holds only in-frame clones and misses some; the assay was immunoSEQ multiplex PCR. The data contain about 200,000 clones, 82% of them singletons. The sequenced sample was PBMCs or T cells enriched from blood (not recorded which). The receptors were gathered from a man aged 35-49 years who had recovered from COVID-19.

This chain links TRBV14 with TRBJ1-6, with 10 bases aligning to TRBD1. There are 18 residues in the CDR3. CDR1 is SGHDN, CDR2 FVKESK, per germline. Unmatched junction bases numbered 12, after V lost 1 base and J lost 9 bases. CDR3 amino acids: CASSQVTWGQGLSSPLHF. In nucleotides, the CDR3 is TGTGCCAGCAGCCAAGTTACATGGGGACAGGGGCTGAGTTCACCCCTCCACTTT.

J is TRBJ1-1 and V is TRBV3-1 (or the pseudogene TRBV3-2); no reliable D call. In germline, CDR1 is LGHDT, CDR2 YNNKEL (reference sequence). The CDR3 contains 12 residues. V shed 1 base and J shed 10 bases, with 10 bases lying between them. CDR3 nucleotides: TGTGCCAGCAGCCAAGGGGCAGAAAGAGCTTTCTTT. Its protein is CASSQGAERAFF.

V usage is TRBV28 and J usage is TRBJ1-4; 10 bases map to TRBD1. Trimming at V came to 8 bases and at J to 8 bases, leaving 11 bases not matched to a gene. This CDR3 spans 15 amino acids. Germline CDR1 MDHEN, CDR2 SYDVKM. This chain's CDR3 is CASSPLGTGEEKLFF. DNA for the CDR3: TGTGCCAGCTCCCCCCTAGGGACAGGGGAAGAAAAACTGTTTTTT. The whole variable domain, filled in from reference TRBV28 and TRBJ1-4, reads DVKVTQSSRYLVKRTGEKVFLECVQDMDHENMFWYRQDPGLGLRLIYFSYDVKMKEKGDIPEGYSVSREKKERFSLILESASTNQTSMYLCASSPLGTGEEKLFFGSGTQLSVL.

The V gene is TRBV10-3, the J gene TRBJ1-5, with no clear D. Trimming cost V 3 bases and J 1 base, with 13 bases left between them. Germline CDR1 is ENHRY and CDR2 is SYGVKD. CDR3 length equals 16 residues. The CDR3 nucleotides read TGTGCCATCAGTGATAGTTTCGCGAGCAGCAATCAGCCCCAGCATTTT. Amino acids: CAISDSFASSNQPQHF.

The chain is built from TRBV7-6 and TRBJ2-1; weak D call: TRBD2 (6 bases). The CDR3 runs to 12 residues. The V gene lost 2 bases and the J gene lost 9 bases, with 8 bases spanning the gap. Germline loops: CDR1 SGHVS, CDR2 FNYEAQ. The CDR3 sequence is CASSLRRGEQFF. The CDR3 bases are TGTGCCAGCAGCTTAAGGAGGGGTGAGCAGTTCTTC.

This chain links TRBV2 with TRBJ1-2; 7 bases match TRBD1. Trimming at V came to 6 bases and at J to 5 bases, leaving 3 bases not matched to a gene. CDR1 SNHLY and CDR2 FYNNEI come from the germline V gene. The CDR3 loop spans 12 amino acids. The CDR3 spells CASRTGVYGYTF. In DNA, the CDR3 is TGTGCCAGCAGAACAGGGGTGTATGGCTACACCTTC.

This clone showed up just a few times. The gene calls are TRBV3-1 (or the pseudogene TRBV3-2) and TRBJ2-7; 8 positions match TRBD1. In germline, CDR1 is LGHDT, CDR2 YNNKEL (reference sequence). The V and J ends lost 4 bases and 2 bases, in that order; junction bases with no gene match: 4. This CDR3 has 14 amino acids. The CDR3 DNA sequence: TGTGCCAGCAGCCTCGGACAGGGAACCTACGAGCAGTACGTC. Its protein product is CASSLGQGTYEQYV.

The chain employs TRBV28 and TRBJ2-3, with 8 positions matching TRBD2. Germline trimming cut 5 bases from V and 2 bases from J; bases unmatched to any gene: 12. The CDR3 sequence is 17 residues long. Germline loops: CDR1 MDHEN, CDR2 SYDVKM. The CDR3 is CASSPRGGAGPTDTQYF. DNA of the CDR3: TGTGCCAGCAGTCCCCGGGGGGGAGCGGGTCCCACAGATACGCAGTATTTT. Variable domain in full (rest from reference TRBV28 and TRBJ2-3): DVKVTQSSRYLVKRTGEKVFLECVQDMDHENMFWYRQDPGLGLRLIYFSYDVKMKEKGDIPEGYSVSREKKERFSLILESASTNQTSMYLCASSPRGGAGPTDTQYFGPGTRLTVL.

This clone has a count of ten or more. V usage is TRBV4-1 and J usage is TRBJ1-2; possible D gene TRBD1, 6 bases. CDR3 size: 14 residues. Trimming cost V 2 bases and J 4 bases, with 11 bases left between them. Germline values: CDR1 MGHRA, CDR2 YSYEKL. DNA of the CDR3: TGCGCCAGCAGCCAACCGACAGGCGGCTATGGCTACACCTTC. Translating gives CASSQPTGGYGYTF.

This chain links TRBV18 with TRBJ2-3, with a possible D match to TRBD1 (6 bases). Germline-derived CDR1 and CDR2 are KGHSH and LQKENI. This CDR3 is 15 amino acids long. V lost 4 bases to trimming and J lost 2 bases, with 13 bases between them. The CDR3 loop reads CASSREQGHTDTQYF. CDR3 DNA sequence: TGTGCCAGCTCACGAGAACAGGGACACACAGATACGCAGTATTTT.

This clone showed up just a few times. V and J are TRBV7-3 and TRBJ2-7; 9 bases agree with TRBD2. Losses at the gene ends were 5 bases for V and 4 bases for J; bases not matched to a gene: 9. CDR1 is SGHTA and CDR2 is FQGTGA in the germline V gene. This CDR3 is 15 amino acids long. Here the CDR3 reads CASSPSGAFGYEQYF. CDR3 DNA: TGTGCCAGCAGCCCTAGCGGGGCCTTTGGGTACGAGCAGTACTTC.

The chain is built from TRBV10-1 and TRBJ2-5, with 15 bases matching TRBD2. The germline gives CDR1 WNHNN, CDR2 SYGVQD (reference sequence). This CDR3 contains 18 residues. Losses at the gene ends were 3 bases for V and 2 bases for J; bases not matched to a gene: 7. CDR3 sequence (DNA): TGCGCCAGCAGTGATTCCGGGACTAGCGGGAGGTCGCAAGAGACCCAGTACTTC. Translation: CASSDSGTSGRSQETQYF.

This chain connects TRBV4-2 to TRBJ2-7, with D possibly being TRBD1 (6 bases). Germline CDR1 LGHNA, CDR2 YNFKEQ. The CDR3 extends over 12 amino acids. Trimming took off 0 bases at V and 9 bases at J, with 9 bases between the two ends. The CDR3, as DNA: TGTGCCAGCAGCCAAGACGAGGACAGGCAGTACTTC. It is translated as CASSQDEDRQYF.

The genes are TRBV4-2 and TRBJ2-1; TRBD2 aligns across 9 bases. The germline CDR1 and CDR2 sequences are LGHNA and YNFKEQ. The CDR3 has 16 residues. With 4 bases clipped from V and 0 bases from J, the junction kept 4 bases outside the gene matches. CDR3 sequence (DNA): TGTGCCAGCAGCCTAGAGACTAGCGGCTCCTACAATGAGCAGTTCTTC. Its translation is CASSLETSGSYNEQFF.

The rearrangement joins TRBV7-9 to TRBJ2-7; 10 bases fit TRBD1. Germline V gives CDR1 SEHNR, CDR2 FQNEAQ (reference sequence). The CDR3 length is 14 residues. Losses at the gene ends were 5 bases for V and 4 bases for J; bases not matched to a gene: 5. CDR3 bases: TGTGCCAGCAGCAGGGGGACAGGGGATTACGAGCAGTACGTC. Translating it yields CASSRGTGDYEQYV.

The chain uses TRBV7-2 and TRBJ1-2; TRBD1 agrees at 10 bases. The V segment lost 5 bases and the J segment 5 bases; nucleotides outside the gene matches: 11. The CDR3 is made up of 16 amino acids. Germline CDR1 and CDR2: SGHTA and FQGNSA. CDR3: CASSQGRQGAAYGYTF. CDR3 nucleotides: TGTGCCAGCAGCCAAGGAAGACAGGGGGCGGCGTATGGCTACACCTTC.

This clone was detected only a few times. The chain has TRBV28 and TRBJ1-1; TRBD1 might be the D (6 bases). The CDR3 totals 12 residues. The V gene lost 6 bases and the J gene lost 1 base, with 6 bases spanning the gap. The germline CDR1 and CDR2 sequences are MDHEN and SYDVKM. CDR3 sequence reads: CASRTGNTEAFF. CDR3 in DNA: TGTGCCAGCAGGACAGGGAACACTGAAGCTTTCTTT.

The V and J genes are TRBV27 and TRBJ2-2; TRBD1 matches at 7 bases. In germline, CDR1 is MNHEY, CDR2 SMNVEV (reference sequence). The CDR3 extends over 14 amino acids. J gave up 3 bases and V 7 bases, and 5 bases lay outside the gene matches. Here the CDR3 DNA reads TGTGCCAGCACCTACAGGGGCTACACCGGGGAGCTGTTTTTT. It yields the protein CASTYRGYTGELFF.

This rearrangement joins TRBV29-1 to TRBJ1-2; D is unclear. The CDR3 is made up of 13 amino acids. Germline V gene lookup returns CDR1 SQVTM and CDR2 ANQGSEA. Trimming shortened V by 8 bases and J by 8 bases, and 21 bases separated the two germline ends. CDR3 bases: TGCAGCTATTCAACCGGGAGATTGGGCGGCTACACCTTC. Translated, it gives CSYSTGRLGGYTF. The full variable domain, completed using reference TRBV29-1 and TRBJ1-2, is SAVISQKPSRDICQRGTSLTIQCQVDSQVTMMFWYRQQPGQSLTLIATANQGSEATYESGFVIDKFPISRPNLTFSTLTVSNMSPEDSSIYLCSYSTGRLGGYTFGSGTRLTVV.

The CDR3 DNA reads as TGTGCCAGTAGTATATGGCTAGCGGGGAGCACAGATACGCAGTATTTT. Protein product: CASSIWLAGSTDTQYF. The chain links TRBV19 to TRBJ2-3; 9 bases fit TRBD2. CDR1 and CDR2 from the germline V gene are LNHDA and SQIVND (reference sequence). After removal of 2 bases from V and 0 bases from J, the junction contained 3 bases not matched to a gene. This CDR3 has 16 residues.

The rearrangement uses TRBV28 and TRBJ2-5; 10 nucleotides match TRBD2. There are 15 residues in the CDR3. Germline CDR1 and CDR2: MDHEN and SYDVKM. The J segment lost 5 bases and the V segment lost 8 bases, leaving 11 bases of the junction unmatched. The CDR3 is CASLEGLAGVETQYF. The CDR3 DNA follows: TGTGCCAGCCTGGAAGGTCTAGCGGGAGTCGAGACCCAGTACTTC.

This clone was observed a few times. The J gene is TRBJ2-3, the V gene TRBV30; maybe TRBD1 (5 bases). V lost 1 base to trimming and J lost 6 bases, with 11 bases between them. CDR3 size: 13 residues. Germline V CDR1 and CDR2: GTSNPN, SVGIG (reference sequence). For the CDR3, the DNA is TGTGCCTGGAGTGACAGGTGGGCGGATACGCAGTATTTT. This gives the protein CAWSDRWADTQYF.

The rearrangement links TRBV5-1 to TRBJ2-5; D is unclear. Trimming left V 0 bases short and J 4 bases short, with 10 bases between. The length of the CDR3 is 14 residues. From germline, CDR1 is SGHRS and CDR2 YFSETQ. CDR3 in amino acids: CASSLERYGETQYF. CDR3 sequence (DNA): TGCGCCAGCAGCTTGGAGCGATACGGAGAGACCCAGTACTTC.

The V gene is TRBV18, the J gene TRBJ2-3; TRBD2 agrees at 11 bases. V lost 3 bases, J lost 1 base, and 3 bases stayed unmatched. This CDR3 comprises 16 residues. Germline CDR1 and CDR2: KGHSH and LQKENI. This chain's CDR3 is CASSPSGRAGTDTQYF. For the CDR3, the DNA is TGTGCCAGCTCACCTAGCGGGAGGGCTGGCACAGATACGCAGTATTTT.

V gene TRBV5-4 combines with J gene TRBJ1-2, with 8 bases fitting TRBD1. The CDR3 is 14 amino acids. Germline lookup yields CDR1 SGHNT and CDR2 YYREEE (reference sequence). Trimming cost V 4 bases and J 7 bases; bases outside gene matches: 9. This chain's CDR3 is CASSPTTGAGGYTF. The CDR3 coding sequence is TGTGCCAGCAGCCCCACGACAGGGGCCGGTGGCTACACCTTC. The full variable domain, completed using reference TRBV5-4 and TRBJ1-2, is ETGVTQSPTHLIKTRGQQVTLRCSSQSGHNTVSWYQQALGQGPQFIFQYYREEENGRGNFPPRFSGLQFPNYSSELNVNALELDDSALYLCASSPTTGAGGYTFGSGTRLTVV.

This chain links TRBV2 with TRBJ1-3, with D perhaps matching TRBD1 (6 bases). Deletions cut 10 bases from V and 2 bases from J, with 15 bases between. The CDR3 is 14 amino acids. Germline loops: CDR1 SNHLY, CDR2 FYNNEI. In DNA, the CDR3 is TGTGCCACCAGACCCCAGGGGCCTGGAAACACCATATATTTT. Translation: CATRPQGPGNTIYF.

This clone came up a few times. The gene calls are TRBV2 and TRBJ2-2; 8 bases are shared with TRBD1. The CDR3 is 15 residues long. Germline V gives CDR1 SNHLY, CDR2 FYNNEI. Trimming at V came to 6 bases and at J to 4 bases, leaving 7 bases not matched to a gene. The CDR3: CASRKGQGFTGELFF. CDR3 nucleotide sequence: TGTGCCAGCAGGAAAGGACAGGGTTTCACCGGGGAGCTGTTTTTT. The full variable domain, completed using reference TRBV2 and TRBJ2-2, is EPEVTQTPSHQVTQMGQEVILRCVPISNHLYFYWYRQILGQKVEFLVSFYNNEISEKSEIFDDQFSVERPDGSNFTLKIRSTKLEDSAMYFCASRKGQGFTGELFFGEGSRLTVL.